The rows below give T cell receptor beta chains drawn from one sample of a study of blood T cell repertoires in COVID-19. The data were produced by immunoSEQ multiplex PCR, yet TCRdb's version contains in-frame clones alone and is incomplete. This sample has some 330,000 clones, with 85% to 90% found just once. Sequencing was carried out using PBMCs or T cells enriched from blood (not recorded which). The receptors were sampled from a young man who had recovered from COVID-19. Both conserved end residues are part of each CDR3. The D gene is left open where the match is weak. Expanded clones get a size class; other rows say once, few or many, or leave the size out.

J gene: TRBJ1-5; clone size: once; D gene: .; V gene: TRBV5-4; CDR3 DNA: TGTGCCAGCAGTCCTATAACGGGTGGTTCTTATCAGCCCCAGCATTTT; CDR3 protein: CASSPITGGSYQPQHF
J gene: TRBJ2-3; clone size: few; D gene: TRBD2; V gene: TRBV28; CDR3 DNA: TGTGCCAGCAGTTTATCTCGAGCGGGGGGAGCTCTGGATACGCAGTATTTT; CDR3 protein: CASSLSRAGGALDTQYF
J gene: TRBJ1-2; clone size: .; D gene: .; V gene: TRBV13; CDR3 DNA: TGTGCCAGCAGCGAGGGCACCGGGACTTATGGCTACACCTTC; CDR3 protein: CASSEGTGTYGYTF
J gene: TRBJ2-7; clone size: few; D gene: .; V gene: TRBV4-1; CDR3 DNA: TGCGCCAGCAGCTCGGACTACTCAGGGTCCTACGAGCAGTACTTC; CDR3 protein: CASSSDYSGSYEQYF
J gene: TRBJ1-1; clone size: .; D gene: .; V gene: TRBV13; CDR3 DNA: TGTGCCAGCAGCTTGAGCGGGGGCACTGAAGCTTTCTTT; CDR3 protein: CASSLSGGTEAFF
J gene: TRBJ1-2; clone size: .; D gene: TRBD1; V gene: TRBV24-1; CDR3 DNA: TGTGCCACCAGTGGCAACCGGGACAGGGGGCTATACGACTATGGCTACACCTTC; CDR3 protein: CATSGNRDRGLYDYGYTF
J gene: TRBJ2-2; clone size: .; D gene: TRBD2; V gene: TRBV7-6; CDR3 DNA: TGTGCCAGCAGCTTAGGGACTAGCGGGGTCATTGGGACCGGGGAGCTGTTTTTT; CDR3 protein: CASSLGTSGVIGTGELFF
J gene: TRBJ1-2; clone size: .; D gene: .; V gene: TRBV6-2/TRBV6-3; CDR3 DNA: TGTGCCAGCAGTCCCTCGGGCAGGAGGGCGTATGGCTACACCTTC; CDR3 protein: CASSPSGRRAYGYTF
J gene: TRBJ1-5; clone size: .; D gene: .; V gene: TRBV5-6; CDR3 DNA: TGTGCCAGCAGCGCTGACAGGATAAGCAATCAGCCCCAGCATTTT; CDR3 protein: CASSADRISNQPQHF
J gene: TRBJ2-2; clone size: .; D gene: TRBD2; V gene: TRBV5-4; CDR3 DNA: TGTGCCAGCTCTAGCGGGAGCTGGACCGGGGAGCTGTTTTTT; CDR3 protein: CASSSGSWTGELFF
J gene: TRBJ1-6; clone size: .; D gene: .; V gene: TRBV19; CDR3 DNA: TGTGCCAGTAACCCCTGGCCCGGTAGGCGCGGAAGTTCGCAGAATTCACCCCTCCACTTT; CDR3 protein: CASNPWPGRRGSSQNSPLHF
J gene: TRBJ1-1; clone size: .; D gene: .; V gene: TRBV29-1; CDR3 DNA: TGCAGCGTTGATCGAGGCAGGAACACTGAAGCTTTCTTT; CDR3 protein: CSVDRGRNTEAFF
J gene: TRBJ2-3; clone size: .; D gene: .; V gene: TRBV30; CDR3 DNA: TGTGCCTGGAGTACCCACAACACAGATACGCAGTATTTT; CDR3 protein: CAWSTHNTDTQYF
J gene: TRBJ1-1; clone size: .; D gene: TRBD1; V gene: TRBV18; CDR3 DNA: TGTGCCAGCTCACCAATGGGACAGCTGAACACTGAAGCTTTCTTT; CDR3 protein: CASSPMGQLNTEAFF
J gene: TRBJ2-1; clone size: once; D gene: .; V gene: TRBV10-3; CDR3 DNA: TGTGCCATCAGCGCCGGGAGTTTGTCCTACAATGAGCAGTTCTTC; CDR3 protein: CAISAGSLSYNEQFF
J gene: TRBJ2-3; clone size: few; D gene: .; V gene: TRBV10-3; CDR3 DNA: TGTGCCATCAGTGAAGGTCAGGGGATCACCGATACGCAGTATTTT; CDR3 protein: CAISEGQGITDTQYF
J gene: TRBJ2-7; clone size: .; D gene: .; V gene: TRBV12-3/TRBV12-4; CDR3 DNA: TGTGCCAGCAGTCACAGGGTCCACGAGCAGTACTTC; CDR3 protein: CASSHRVHEQYF
J gene: TRBJ1-3; clone size: .; D gene: .; V gene: TRBV6-5; CDR3 DNA: TGTGCCAGCACCCTGGGGGGGAGTGGCGGAAACACCATATATTTT; CDR3 protein: CASTLGGSGGNTIYF
J gene: TRBJ2-1; clone size: .; D gene: TRBD2; V gene: TRBV7-6; CDR3 DNA: TGTGCCAGCAGCTCGACCTTACTAGCGGGAGCCTACAATGAGCAGTTCTTC; CDR3 protein: CASSSTLLAGAYNEQFF
J gene: TRBJ1-3; clone size: .; D gene: TRBD1; V gene: TRBV3-1/TRBV3-2; CDR3 DNA: TGTGCCAGCAGCTATGGCAGGGGGCAAGGAAACACCATATATTTT; CDR3 protein: CASSYGRGQGNTIYF
J gene: TRBJ2-7; clone size: .; D gene: .; V gene: TRBV27; CDR3 DNA: TGTGCCAGCAGTTTAGGCGCGGCCACCTACTCATCCGAGCAGTACTTC; CDR3 protein: CASSLGAATYSSEQYF
J gene: TRBJ1-5; clone size: once; D gene: .; V gene: TRBV7-2; CDR3 DNA: TGTGCCAGCAGCTTAGCGGGGCAGGAGCCGGCTCAGCCCCAGCATTTT; CDR3 protein: CASSLAGQEPAQPQHF
J gene: TRBJ2-5; clone size: .; D gene: .; V gene: TRBV2; CDR3 DNA: TGTGCCAGCAGATGGACGGCAGCCGCAGGGGGGGAGACCCAGTACTTC; CDR3 protein: CASRWTAAAGGETQYF
J gene: TRBJ1-1; clone size: .; D gene: .; V gene: TRBV7-8; CDR3 DNA: TGTGCCAGCAGCTTAGTTCTGAGGAACACTGAAGCTTTCTTT; CDR3 protein: CASSLVLRNTEAFF
J gene: TRBJ1-5; clone size: .; D gene: .; V gene: TRBV10-3; CDR3 DNA: TGTGCCATCAGTGAGGCAAACTATCAGCCCCAGCATTTT; CDR3 protein: CAISEANYQPQHF
J gene: TRBJ1-5; clone size: many; D gene: .; V gene: TRBV30; CDR3 DNA: TGTGCCTGGAGTGTGGGAGCAGATAGCAATCAGCCCCAGCATTTT; CDR3 protein: CAWSVGADSNQPQHF
J gene: TRBJ2-7; clone size: .; D gene: .; V gene: TRBV19; CDR3 DNA: TGTGCCAGTAGTATAATACCGGGGGAATCTTTCTACGAGCAGTACTTC; CDR3 protein: CASSIIPGESFYEQYF
J gene: TRBJ1-5; clone size: few; D gene: .; V gene: TRBV19; CDR3 DNA: TGTGCCAGTAGTTTGAGTATTGGTCAGGGGACCAATCAGCCCCAGCATTTT; CDR3 protein: CASSLSIGQGTNQPQHF
J gene: TRBJ2-3; clone size: .; D gene: .; V gene: TRBV12-3/TRBV12-4; CDR3 DNA: TGTGCCAGCGGCGGGGGCACAGATACGCAGTATTTT; CDR3 protein: CASGGGTDTQYF
J gene: TRBJ1-1; clone size: few; D gene: .; V gene: TRBV20-1; CDR3 DNA: TGCAGTGCTAGTGCAGGTACGAATACTGAAGCTTTCTTT; CDR3 protein: CSASAGTNTEAFF
J gene: TRBJ1-2; clone size: few; D gene: TRBD1; V gene: TRBV7-7; CDR3 DNA: TGTGCTAGCAGCTCCCGAACCGGGACAGGGGATTTCTATGGCTACACCTTC; CDR3 protein: CASSSRTGTGDFYGYTF
J gene: TRBJ2-3; clone size: .; D gene: .; V gene: TRBV9; CDR3 DNA: TGTGCCAGCAGTGCCACCGGGACTCACACAGATACGCAGTATTTT; CDR3 protein: CASSATGTHTDTQYF
J gene: TRBJ2-7; clone size: .; D gene: .; V gene: TRBV5-1; CDR3 DNA: TGCGCCAGCAGCTCCCCCCCCCGGGAGTTCCCCTACGAGCAGTACTTC; CDR3 protein: CASSSPPREFPYEQYF
J gene: TRBJ2-1; clone size: .; D gene: .; V gene: TRBV3-1/TRBV3-2; CDR3 DNA: TGTGCCAGCAGCCGATCCTGGGAGTCCTACAATGAGCAGTTCTTC; CDR3 protein: CASSRSWESYNEQFF
J gene: TRBJ2-5; clone size: once; D gene: .; V gene: TRBV7-9; CDR3 DNA: TGTGCCAGCAGCTTAGGGACAGACCAAGAGACCCAGTACTTC; CDR3 protein: CASSLGTDQETQYF
J gene: TRBJ1-6; clone size: .; D gene: .; V gene: TRBV27; CDR3 DNA: TGTGCCAGCGCGCGTACAGGGAGTAATTCACCCCTCCACTTT; CDR3 protein: CASARTGSNSPLHF
J gene: TRBJ1-2; clone size: .; D gene: TRBD1; V gene: TRBV4-1; CDR3 DNA: TGCGCCAGCAGCCAAGTGGGGACAGGCAGCTATGGCTACACCTTC; CDR3 protein: CASSQVGTGSYGYTF
J gene: TRBJ2-2; clone size: once; D gene: TRBD2; V gene: TRBV18; CDR3 DNA: TGTGCCAGCTCACCAATGCTAGCGGTGAACACCGGGGAGCTGTTTTTT; CDR3 protein: CASSPMLAVNTGELFF
J gene: TRBJ1-6; clone size: .; D gene: .; V gene: TRBV7-2; CDR3 DNA: TGTGCCAGCAGCTCGGCCGGGGGGGATCGGCCCCTCCACTTT; CDR3 protein: CASSSAGGDRPLHF
J gene: TRBJ1-1; clone size: .; D gene: .; V gene: TRBV7-9; CDR3 DNA: TGTGCCAGCAGCCCCCCCCCGGGGATCACTGAAGCTTTCTTT; CDR3 protein: CASSPPPGITEAFF
J gene: TRBJ2-3; clone size: .; D gene: TRBD2; V gene: TRBV19; CDR3 DNA: TGTGCCAGTAGATCAGGACTAGCGGGGATCACAGATACGCAGTATTTT; CDR3 protein: CASRSGLAGITDTQYF
J gene: TRBJ2-1; clone size: .; D gene: TRBD1; V gene: TRBV24-1; CDR3 DNA: TGTGCCACCAGTGGACAGGGGGGTCGCCGGCAGTTCTTC; CDR3 protein: CATSGQGGRRQFF
J gene: TRBJ2-4; clone size: .; D gene: .; V gene: TRBV29-1; CDR3 DNA: TGCAGCGTTGAACGGGACATTCAGTACTTC; CDR3 protein: CSVERDIQYF
J gene: TRBJ1-1; clone size: once; D gene: .; V gene: TRBV5-1; CDR3 DNA: TGCGCCAGCAGCTTGGAGGGGGTGGCCACTGAAGCTTTCTTT; CDR3 protein: CASSLEGVATEAFF
J gene: TRBJ1-6; clone size: .; D gene: TRBD1; V gene: TRBV7-2; CDR3 DNA: TGTGCCAGCAGCTCCTCATTCCGGGACAGAAATTCACCCCTCCACTTT; CDR3 protein: CASSSSFRDRNSPLHF
J gene: TRBJ2-1; clone size: .; D gene: .; V gene: TRBV28; CDR3 DNA: TGTGCCACCACCCAGTTAGAGCAGTTCTTC; CDR3 protein: CATTQLEQFF
J gene: TRBJ1-2; clone size: .; D gene: TRBD1; V gene: TRBV6-1; CDR3 DNA: TGTGCCAGCAGTGTCGCAGGGGGCGAAATTGGGTATGGCTACACCTTC; CDR3 protein: CASSVAGGEIGYGYTF
J gene: TRBJ1-2; clone size: .; D gene: .; V gene: TRBV27; CDR3 DNA: TGTGCCAGCAGTTCGGGAATCTACAATGGCTACACCTTC; CDR3 protein: CASSSGIYNGYTF
J gene: TRBJ1-2; clone size: many; D gene: .; V gene: TRBV15; CDR3 DNA: TGTGCCACCAGCAGAGACGCTGAGGGCTCCTATGGCTACACCTTC; CDR3 protein: CATSRDAEGSYGYTF
J gene: TRBJ1-5; clone size: .; D gene: .; V gene: TRBV18; CDR3 DNA: TGTGCCAGCTCACCACAGCCGCCGGGGGATCAGCCCCAGCATTTT; CDR3 protein: CASSPQPPGDQPQHF
J gene: TRBJ1-6; clone size: .; D gene: .; V gene: TRBV5-8; CDR3 DNA: TGTGCCAGCAGCTTGACACAGTTCTATAATTCACCCCTCCACTTT; CDR3 protein: CASSLTQFYNSPLHF
J gene: TRBJ2-2; clone size: once; D gene: .; V gene: TRBV19; CDR3 DNA: TGTGCCAGTAGTATTTTACAGGCGAACACCGGGGAGCTGTTTTTT; CDR3 protein: CASSILQANTGELFF
J gene: TRBJ2-7; clone size: .; D gene: .; V gene: TRBV6-5; CDR3 DNA: TGTGCCAGCAGTTACTCGGAGGGTGCGGGGCCCGAGCAGTACTTC; CDR3 protein: CASSYSEGAGPEQYF
J gene: TRBJ2-1; clone size: .; D gene: .; V gene: TRBV6-1; CDR3 DNA: TGTGCCAGCAGTGATATGTCGGGGGAGCAGTTCTTC; CDR3 protein: CASSDMSGEQFF
J gene: TRBJ2-1; clone size: .; D gene: .; V gene: TRBV29-1; CDR3 DNA: TGCAGCGTTGATTCTTACGGTTACAATGAGCAGTTCTTC; CDR3 protein: CSVDSYGYNEQFF